These 8 T cell receptor beta chains were sequenced from one sample in a study of cytomegalovirus exposure and HLA in healthy donors. PCR used 60 Vbeta primers and 13 Jbeta primers. This table comes from immunoSEQ multiplex PCR, and its TCRdb copy is limited to in-frame clones, with some not included. The profile shows about 140,000 clones, approximately 80% of them singletons. The sequencing sample was made of PBMCs. The receptors shown here come from a man between 25 and 39 years old in good health and CMV-seropositive.

The chain joins TRBV27 to TRBJ2-2; a possible D gene is TRBD1 (5 bases). V was cut by 2 bases and J by 7 bases, with 11 bases left in between. The CDR3 sequence is 14 residues long. Germline CDR1 reads MNHEY; CDR2 reads SMNVEV (reference sequence). CDR3 residues: CASSLGQGFGELFF. Here the CDR3 DNA reads TGTGCCAGCAGTTTAGGGCAGGGTTTCGGGGAGCTGTTTTTT.

This chain uses TRBV27 with TRBJ2-7; 9 positions match TRBD2. The ends lost 6 bases at V and 7 bases at J; junction bases unmatched: 16. CDR3 length: 16 amino acids. Germline loops: CDR1 MNHEY, CDR2 SMNVEV (reference sequence). The CDR3 nucleotides read TGTGCCAGCAGCCCCTTTGGGGAGCGGGGGGTCCTTGAGCAGTACTTC. Its protein is CASSPFGERGVLEQYF.

V usage is TRBV28 and J usage is TRBJ2-7; 7 bases align to TRBD1. Unmatched junction bases numbered 4, after V lost 5 bases and J lost 6 bases. Germline values: CDR1 MDHEN, CDR2 SYDVKM. The CDR3 loop spans 12 amino acids. The CDR3 loop reads CASSTTGIEQYF. The CDR3 bases are TGTGCCAGCAGTACGACAGGGATCGAGCAGTACTTC.

The V gene is TRBV5-1, the J gene TRBJ1-2; 12 bases match TRBD1. Losses at the gene ends were 4 bases for V and 4 bases for J; bases not matched to a gene: 5. This CDR3 is 15 amino acids long. Germline V gene lookup returns CDR1 SGHRS and CDR2 YFSETQ. CDR3 in DNA: TGCGCCAGCAGCGCCCCGGGACAGGGGGCCTATGGCTACACCTTC. Its translation is CASSAPGQGAYGYTF.

The chain joins TRBV9 to TRBJ1-2, with 9 positions matching TRBD1. The CDR3 extends over 15 amino acids. Germline V gene data show CDR1 as SGDLS and CDR2 as YYNGEE. With V trimmed by 3 bases and J by 4 bases, 7 bases remained unmatched. The CDR3 sequence: CASSAGQGRTYGYTF. In nucleotides, the CDR3 is TGTGCCAGCAGCGCTGGACAGGGGCGAACCTATGGCTACACCTTC.

This sequence joins TRBV28 and TRBJ2-7, with 11 bases that match TRBD1. V gave up 10 bases and J gave up 4 bases; unmatched junction bases: 3. The CDR3 contains 12 residues. Germline lookup yields CDR1 MDHEN and CDR2 SYDVKM. The CDR3 reads CAIRDRGYEQYF. The CDR3 coding sequence is TGTGCCATTCGGGACAGGGGGTACGAGCAGTACTTC.

The chain links TRBV28 to TRBJ2-3; 13 bases align to TRBD2. After removal of 5 bases from V and 4 bases from J, the junction contained 6 bases not matched to a gene. Germline V gene lookup returns CDR1 MDHEN and CDR2 SYDVKM. The CDR3 has 16 amino acids. CDR3 DNA: TGTGCCAGCAGTCCACTAGCGGGGGGGCTAGCAGATACGCAGTATTTT. It is translated as CASSPLAGGLADTQYF.

This clone has a handful of counts. V is TRBV28 and J is TRBJ1-5; unclear D gene. CDR3 length equals 17 residues. Germline V CDR1 and CDR2: MDHEN, SYDVKM. Trimming cost V 3 bases and J 0 bases, with 15 bases left between them. The CDR3 reads CASSLAPEGDSNQPQHF. CDR3 coding DNA: TGTGCCAGCAGTTTGGCCCCCGAGGGAGATAGCAATCAGCCCCAGCATTTT.